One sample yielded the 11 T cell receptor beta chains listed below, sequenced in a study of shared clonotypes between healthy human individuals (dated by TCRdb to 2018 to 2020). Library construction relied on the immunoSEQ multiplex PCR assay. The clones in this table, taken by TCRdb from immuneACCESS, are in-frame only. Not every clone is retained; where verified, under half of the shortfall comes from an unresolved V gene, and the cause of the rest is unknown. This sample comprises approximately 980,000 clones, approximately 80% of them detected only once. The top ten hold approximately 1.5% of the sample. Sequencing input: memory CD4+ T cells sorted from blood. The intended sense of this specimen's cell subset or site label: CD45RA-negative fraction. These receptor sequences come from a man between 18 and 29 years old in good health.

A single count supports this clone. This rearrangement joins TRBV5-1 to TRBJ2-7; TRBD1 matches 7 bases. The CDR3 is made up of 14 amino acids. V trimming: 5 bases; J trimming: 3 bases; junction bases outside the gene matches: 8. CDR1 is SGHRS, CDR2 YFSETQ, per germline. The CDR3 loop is CASRMTGNVYEQYF. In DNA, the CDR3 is TGCGCCAGCAGGATGACAGGGAATGTCTACGAGCAGTACTTC.

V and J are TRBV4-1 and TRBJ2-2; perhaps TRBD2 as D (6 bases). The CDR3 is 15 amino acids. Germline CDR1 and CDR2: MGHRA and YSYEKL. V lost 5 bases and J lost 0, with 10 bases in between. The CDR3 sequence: CASSSDYPNTGELFF. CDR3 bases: TGCGCCAGCAGCTCGGACTATCCGAACACCGGGGAGCTGTTTTTT.

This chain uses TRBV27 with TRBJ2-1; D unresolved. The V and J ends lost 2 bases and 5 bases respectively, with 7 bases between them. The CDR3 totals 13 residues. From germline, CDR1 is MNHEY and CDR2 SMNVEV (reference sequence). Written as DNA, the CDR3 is TGTGCCAGCAGTTTAGAACCGCACAATGAGCAGTTCTTC. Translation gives CASSLEPHNEQFF.

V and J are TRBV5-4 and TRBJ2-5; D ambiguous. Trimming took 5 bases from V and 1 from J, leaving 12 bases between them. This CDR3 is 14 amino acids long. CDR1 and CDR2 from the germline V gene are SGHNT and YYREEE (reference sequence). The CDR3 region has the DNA TGTGCCAGCAGTGATATCTACACCCAAGAGACCCAGTACTTC. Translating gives CASSDIYTQETQYF.

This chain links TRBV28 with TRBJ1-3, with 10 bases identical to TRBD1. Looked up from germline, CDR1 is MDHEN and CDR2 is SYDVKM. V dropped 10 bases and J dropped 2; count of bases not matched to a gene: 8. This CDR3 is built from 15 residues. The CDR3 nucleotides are TGTGCCACTAACCGGGACAGGGGTCCTGGAAACACCATATATTTT. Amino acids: CATNRDRGPGNTIYF.

CDR3 in amino acids: CASSRDGSAGNTIYF. The CDR3 nucleotides are TGTGCCAGCAGCCGTGACGGGTCGGCTGGAAACACCATATATTTT. The chain recombines TRBV5-6 with TRBJ1-3; D is unclear. The CDR3 totals 15 residues. The germline gives CDR1 SGHDT, CDR2 YYEEEE. Trimming took off 4 bases at V and 2 bases at J, with 13 bases between the two ends.

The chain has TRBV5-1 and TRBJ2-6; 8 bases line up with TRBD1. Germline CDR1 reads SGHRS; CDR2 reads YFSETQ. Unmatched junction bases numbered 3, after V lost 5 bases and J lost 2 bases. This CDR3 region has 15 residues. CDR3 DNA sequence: TGCGCCAGCAGGGACAGGGTAACTGGGGCCAACGTCCTGACTTTC. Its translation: CASRDRVTGANVLTF.

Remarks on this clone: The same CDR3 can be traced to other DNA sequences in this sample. The CDR3 DNA is TGTGCCTGGAGTAGAGACCGCGGGAACACTGAAGCTTTCTTT. Translating gives CAWSRDRGNTEAFF. The rearrangement uses TRBV30 and TRBJ1-1; D call uncertain. Germline V gene lookup returns CDR1 GTSNPN and CDR2 SVGIG (reference sequence). The CDR3 is 14 residues long. V was clipped by 2 bases and J by 1 base, with 11 bases between them.

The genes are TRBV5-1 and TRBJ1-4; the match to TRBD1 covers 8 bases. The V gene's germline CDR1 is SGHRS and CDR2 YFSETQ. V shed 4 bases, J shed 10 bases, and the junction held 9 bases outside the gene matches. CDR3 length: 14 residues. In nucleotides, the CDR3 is TGCGCCAGCAGCCCGTCCGGACAGGGCGTAAAACTGTTTTTT. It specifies CASSPSGQGVKLFF.

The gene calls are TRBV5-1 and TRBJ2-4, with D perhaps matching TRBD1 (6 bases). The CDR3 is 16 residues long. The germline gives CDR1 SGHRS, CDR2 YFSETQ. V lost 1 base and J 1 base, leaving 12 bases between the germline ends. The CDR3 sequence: CASSLPLQGAKNIQYF. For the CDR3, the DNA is TGCGCCAGCAGCTTGCCTCTCCAGGGGGCCAAAAACATTCAGTACTTC.

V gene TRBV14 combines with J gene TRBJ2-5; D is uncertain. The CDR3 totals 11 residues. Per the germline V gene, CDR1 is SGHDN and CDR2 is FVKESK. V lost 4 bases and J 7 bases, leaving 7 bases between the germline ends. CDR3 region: CASSPFGTQYF. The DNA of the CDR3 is TGTGCCAGCAGCCCCTTTGGGACCCAGTACTTC.